Included here is one T cell receptor beta chain sequence, with context. Its binding antigen is unknown. No much larger clone exists at a distance of one base, and base qualities are not known. At one collaborating source in Seattle, patients were enrolled during active infection and were followed longitudinally through the course of disease. Collaborating institutions collected whole blood in K2EDTA tubes following their own protocols. Collaborator samples were shipped for TCRbeta analysis as frozen whole blood, isolated PBMCs, or DNA extracted from either sample type. TCRbeta CDR3 regions were amplified from genomic DNA by means of the immunoSEQ Assay, a bias-controlled multiplex PCR. On the study's bioinformatics: The number of nucleated cells in each sample was estimated from the amplification of reference gene primers within the assay. To quantify the absolute abundance of each unique TCRbeta CDR3 rearrangement, sequence reads were collapsed and filtered. For each sample, productive Simpson clonality was calculated by taking the square root of Simpson's diversity index across productive rearrangements. TCRdb mirrors the immuneACCESS table, restricted to in-frame sequences. Some clones are absent from its copies; in checked studies, under half trace to an unresolved V gene, and the reason for the others is unknown. V, J and clone size were drawn from that table, and D and trimming were deduced from the DNA. The sample table records around 160,000 clones; approximately 90% of these occur just once. The ten largest clonotypes hold 10% to 13% of the sample.

The sample belongs to a study of blood T cell repertoires in COVID-19 (dated by TCRdb to the early 2020s). General notes on the study: Samples from collaborators originated in the United States, Italy and Spain and spanned both the acute and convalescent phases of COVID-19. The material from the prospective study consisted of cDNA or gDNA derived from T cells, B-cell-depleted T cells, or PBMCs. Subjects who had been exposed to COVID-19, were actively infected with it, or had recovered from it provided the deeply sampled blood TCRbeta repertoires that made up the dataset. A freely available public database, intended as a resource for researchers studying the immune response to SARS-CoV-2, is where the repertoires were released. Samples were obtained from the ongoing ImmuneRACE study (first 160 participants) and from roughly 1,300 subjects provided by 6 global collaborators. A de-identified subject ID, COVID-19 status, age in years and sex were almost always included in the sample metadata. Where available, HLA class I and class II types were obtained from metadata supplied by the sample provider rather than from assay-based typing.

What the authors observed across the whole study: The quantity of clinical and demographic metadata differed by source and by participant and was supplied without curation.

The receptor comes from a woman in her 70s with COVID-19, enrolled during active disease. The sequencing input was peripheral blood.

In nucleotide form, the sequence is TGTGCCAGCAGCTCGACAGGGTATGCCAATCAGCCCCAGCATTTT. It specifies CASSSTGYANQPQHF. The sequence is built from TRBV7-9 and TRBJ1-5; the central 7 bases match TRBD1. V has 4 bases trimmed and J has 3 bases trimmed; junction bases matching no gene number 6. Based on the germline V gene (reference sequence), the CDR1 and CDR2 sequences are SEHNR and FQNEAQ. From the cysteine through the phenylalanine, the CDR3 covers 15 amino acids. Only CDR3 DNA remains: 45 bases, in frame from the first base. Where the CDR3 stops, the reference TRBV7-9 and TRBJ1-5 genes take over; the full variable domain is DTGVSQNPRHKITKRGQNVTFRCDPISEHNRLYWYRQTLGQGPEFLTYFQNEAQLEKSRLLSDRFSAERPKGSFSTLEIQRTEQGDSAMYLCASSSTGYANQPQHFGDGTRLSIL.